Below are 7 T cell receptor beta chains sequenced from a single sample in a study of CD8+ T cells in alopecia areata. RNA, once extracted, was reverse transcribed into cDNA for use as the sequencing template. The data were produced by immunoSEQ multiplex PCR, yet TCRdb's version contains in-frame clones alone and is incomplete. The data contain some 180,000 clones, about 63% of them singletons. The material sequenced was CD4+ T cells sorted from blood, taken at week 0. These receptors originate from a human donor with alopecia areata.

The V call is TRBV15, the J call TRBJ1-5; D possibly corresponds to TRBD1 (6 bases). CDR1 and CDR2 (germline): LNHNV, YYDKDF (reference sequence). V was clipped by 3 bases and J by 11 bases, with 11 bases between them. This CDR3 contains 12 residues. CDR3 DNA: TGTGCCACCAGCAGCTCTACAGGGACCCAGCATTTT. Translated: CATSSSTGTQHF. The full variable domain, with the rest looked up from reference TRBV15 and TRBJ1-5, is DAMVIQNPRYQVTQFGKPVTLSCSQTLNHNVMYWYQQKSSQAPKLLFHYYDKDFNNEADTPDNFQSRRPNTSFCFLDIRSPGLGDTAMYLCATSSSTGTQHFGDGTRLSIL.

This chain connects TRBV15 to TRBJ1-1; D remains ambiguous. The CDR3 is made up of 14 amino acids. Germline lookup yields CDR1 LNHNV and CDR2 YYDKDF (reference sequence). Trimming stripped 5 bases from V and 1 base from J, with 11 bases between. CDR3 DNA: TGTGCCACCAGCCCCGAGTTACAGAACACTGAAGCTTTCTTT. Translating it yields CATSPELQNTEAFF. The whole variable domain, remainder taken from reference TRBV15 and TRBJ1-1, is DAMVIQNPRYQVTQFGKPVTLSCSQTLNHNVMYWYQQKSSQAPKLLFHYYDKDFNNEADTPDNFQSRRPNTSFCFLDIRSPGLGDTAMYLCATSPELQNTEAFFGQGTRLTVV.

This chain connects TRBV29-1 to TRBJ1-2; no clear D gene. The V and J ends lost 5 bases and 0 bases respectively, with 19 bases between them. This CDR3 comprises 16 residues. CDR1 is SQVTM and CDR2 is ANQGSEA in the germline V gene. CDR3 amino acids: CSVPSPSTGSNYGYTF. The CDR3 coding sequence is TGCAGCGTTCCATCGCCTTCGACGGGTTCTAACTATGGCTACACCTTC.

The chain carries TRBV5-4 and TRBJ1-1; D unresolved. V was cut by 0 bases and J by 0 bases, with 6 bases left in between. The CDR3 runs 14 residues. Germline-derived CDR1 and CDR2 are SGHNT and YYREEE (reference sequence). The CDR3 sequence is CASSLDGMNTEAFF. The CDR3 nucleotides are TGTGCCAGCAGCTTGGATGGGATGAACACTGAAGCTTTCTTT.

This clone came up a few times. The V and J genes are TRBV7-9 and TRBJ2-2; TRBD1 might be the D (6 bases). Trimming left V 2 bases short and J 5 bases short, with 12 bases between. This CDR3 has 15 residues. Germline CDR1 reads SEHNR; CDR2 reads FQNEAQ (reference sequence). This CDR3 reads CASSLSRGTTGELFF. DNA for the CDR3: TGTGCCAGCAGCTTATCCAGGGGTACAACCGGGGAGCTGTTTTTT.

The CDR3 bases are TGCAGCGTAAAAAGCCTGAGTATTAACTATGGCTACACCTTC. It translates to CSVKSLSINYGYTF. The gene calls are TRBV29-1 and TRBJ1-2, with D hard to call. With 6 bases removed from V and 1 base from J, the gap between germline ends came to 15 bases. The CDR3 consists of 14 residues. Germline V gene lookup returns CDR1 SQVTM and CDR2 ANQGSEA.

This clone showed up just a few times. V is TRBV20-1 and J is TRBJ2-1; D call uncertain. The CDR3 runs 11 residues. Trimming removed 6 bases from V and 3 bases from J, with 6 bases in between. The germline V gene encodes CDR1 DFQATT and CDR2 SNEGSKA (reference sequence). CDR3 sequence: CSAPNYNEQFF. Here the CDR3 DNA reads TGCAGTGCGCCAAACTACAATGAGCAGTTCTTC.